The 23 T cell receptor beta chains reported below all come from one sample, sequenced in a study of blood T cell repertoires in COVID-19. Libraries were prepared by immunoSEQ multiplex PCR; TCRdb keeps only in-frame clonotypes and omits some of them. The sample records about 310,000 clones, around 86% being singletons. The specimen was peripheral blood. These receptors all stem from a man aged 50-60 years with active or convalescent COVID-19.

This clone was found once. The sample contains more than one DNA sequence encoding this CDR3. This chain uses TRBV19 with TRBJ1-5; D is possibly TRBD1 (5 bases). The CDR3 totals 13 residues. Trimming cost V 3 bases and J 6 bases, with 9 bases left between them. Per the germline V gene, CDR1 is LNHDA and CDR2 is SQIVND (reference sequence). In DNA form, the CDR3 reads TGTGCCAGTAGTATTCAGGGTGGTCAGCCCCAGCATTTT. Translation gives CASSIQGGQPQHF.

The chain has TRBV10-3 and TRBJ1-1; maybe TRBD1 (6 bases). CDR3 length: 16 amino acids. Germline-derived CDR1 and CDR2 are ENHRY and SYGVKD. The germline V and J ends were trimmed by 10 bases and 5 bases, with 26 bases remaining between them. This CDR3 reads CATLTGGATGRTEAFF. Written as DNA, the CDR3 is TGTGCCACCCTTACGGGGGGCGCGACGGGGAGGACTGAAGCTTTCTTT.

V usage is TRBV7-9 and J usage is TRBJ2-2; 8 nucleotides match TRBD1. The germline gives CDR1 SEHNR, CDR2 FQNEAQ (reference sequence). V trimming: 7 bases; J trimming: 5 bases; junction bases outside the gene matches: 12. The CDR3 has 16 residues. This CDR3 is CASKNSGRGRTGELFF. The CDR3, as DNA: TGTGCCAGCAAAAATTCGGGCAGGGGGCGTACCGGGGAGCTGTTTTTT.

This clone was seen more than once but under ten times. The chain joins TRBV5-4 to TRBJ1-2, with TRBD1 identical over 8 bases. There are 14 residues in the CDR3. V trimming: 3 bases; J trimming: 9 bases; junction bases outside the gene matches: 10. Germline CDR1 and CDR2: SGHNT and YYREEE (reference sequence). The CDR3 DNA is TGTGCCAGCAGCTCCCGGACAGGGAGAACGAGCTACACCTTC. Translation gives CASSSRTGRTSYTF.

CDR3 nucleotide sequence: TGCGCCAGCAGCTTGATGACATCCTCCTATGGCTACACCTTC. This encodes CASSLMTSSYGYTF. J is TRBJ1-2 and V is TRBV5-1; D gene unclear. Germline V gene data show CDR1 as SGHRS and CDR2 as YFSETQ. Trimming left V 1 base short and J 4 bases short, with 11 bases between. The CDR3 has 14 residues.

The chain has TRBV12-3 or TRBV12-4 and TRBJ1-1, with no clear D. The CDR3 covers 12 residues. Trimming took off 5 bases at V and 6 bases at J, with 10 bases between the two ends. The CDR3 spells CASSQAPAEAFF. The DNA for the CDR3 is TGTGCCAGCAGTCAGGCCCCGGCTGAAGCTTTCTTT.

This clone was seen a single time. This chain joins TRBV29-1 and TRBJ2-7; 11 bases are a match to TRBD1. Germline-derived CDR1 and CDR2 are SQVTM and ANQGSEA. The V segment lost 7 bases and the J segment 0 bases; nucleotides outside the gene matches: 5. This CDR3 spans 14 amino acids. CDR3 sequence (DNA): TGCAGCGCCCTGGGGACAGGGGGCTCCTACGAGCAGTACTTC. Its protein product is CSALGTGGSYEQYF.

This clone was observed a single time. J is TRBJ1-2 and V is TRBV3-1 (or the pseudogene TRBV3-2); D is undetermined. The V and J ends lost 1 base and 4 bases respectively, with 13 bases between them. Germline CDR1 and CDR2: LGHDT and YNNKEL (reference sequence). The length of the CDR3 is 15 residues. The CDR3 reads CASSQVRVGIYGYTF. The DNA of the CDR3 is TGTGCCAGCAGCCAAGTTAGAGTGGGCATCTATGGCTACACCTTC.

The chain carries TRBV6-2 or TRBV6-3 and TRBJ2-7; weak D call: TRBD2 (6 bases). The CDR3 length is 16 residues. The V end lost 6 bases, the J end lost 2 bases, and 20 bases lay between the germline ends. Germline values: CDR1 MNHEY, CDR2 SVGEGT. CDR3: CASSLRPEGSPYEQYF. The CDR3 nucleotides are TGTGCCAGCAGCCTACGGCCGGAGGGCTCTCCCTACGAGCAGTACTTC.

V and J are TRBV28 and TRBJ1-2; D may be TRBD1 (5 bases). This CDR3 has 12 residues. Germline V lookup: CDR1 MDHEN, CDR2 SYDVKM. Trimming shortened V by 8 bases and J by 4 bases, and 11 bases separated the two germline ends. The CDR3 is CASLARVYGYTF. The CDR3 bases are TGTGCCAGCCTCGCCAGGGTCTATGGCTACACCTTC.

The chain uses TRBV6-2 or TRBV6-3 and TRBJ1-6; TRBD1 matches 8 bases. CDR1 MNHEY and CDR2 SVGEGT come from the germline V gene. The CDR3 runs 16 residues. With 5 bases clipped from V and 7 bases from J, the junction kept 10 bases outside the gene matches. The CDR3 DNA sequence: TGTGCCAGCAGTCGCAGGACAGGGTTCGGGAATTCACCCCTCCACTTT. Its protein product is CASSRRTGFGNSPLHF.

J is TRBJ1-5 and V is TRBV3-1 (or the pseudogene TRBV3-2); D gene unclear. CDR1 LGHDT and CDR2 YNNKEL come from the germline V gene (reference sequence). V lost 4 bases to trimming and J lost 6 bases, with 10 bases between them. CDR3 size: 13 residues. In nucleotides, the CDR3 is TGTGCCAGCAGCCTCATGCCGGGTCAGCCCCAGCATTTT. Encoded protein: CASSLMPGQPQHF.

This clone has just one count. The rearrangement joins TRBV10-1 to TRBJ2-1; 8 bases match TRBD2. CDR1 is WNHNN and CDR2 is SYGVQD in the germline V gene (reference sequence). Unmatched junction bases numbered 9, after V lost 8 bases and J lost 3 bases. The CDR3 contains 15 residues. CDR3 bases: TGCGCCAGCCGGGCGGGGGGCCTTTTCTACAATGAGCAGTTCTTC. As protein: CASRAGGLFYNEQFF.

The chain links TRBV5-1 to TRBJ2-3, with 9 bases lining up with TRBD2. V lost 0 bases to trimming and J lost 5 bases; unmatched junction nucleotides: 4. The CDR3 has 15 residues. Germline V lookup: CDR1 SGHRS, CDR2 YFSETQ. In DNA form, the CDR3 reads TGCGCCAGCAGCTTGGGACTAGCGGAGGAAGATACGCAGTATTTT. Translation gives CASSLGLAEEDTQYF.

The chain combines TRBV7-9 with TRBJ2-7; perhaps TRBD1 as D (6 bases). Trimming removed 4 bases at V and 4 bases at J, with 8 bases between. Germline CDR1 is SEHNR and CDR2 is FQNEAQ (reference sequence). The CDR3 length is 12 residues. CDR3 bases: TGTGCCAGCAGCTCCACAGGGTACGAGCAGTACTTC. Its protein product is CASSSTGYEQYF. The whole variable domain, filled in from reference TRBV7-9 and TRBJ2-7, reads DTGVSQNPRHKITKRGQNVTFRCDPISEHNRLYWYRQTLGQGPEFLTYFQNEAQLEKSRLLSDRFSAERPKGSFSTLEIQRTEQGDSAMYLCASSSTGYEQYFGPGTRLTVT.

This clone was counted a few times. The J gene is TRBJ2-2, the V gene TRBV11-2, with D unclear. Trimming pared 5 bases from V and 1 base from J, leaving 8 bases between. CDR3 length: 14 amino acids. CDR1 is SGHAT and CDR2 is FQNNGV in the germline V gene. Here the CDR3 reads CASSKFRNTGELFF. The CDR3 nucleotides are TGTGCCAGCAGCAAGTTTAGGAACACCGGGGAGCTGTTTTTT.

This clone was seen just once. The CDR3 spells CASSLNAGNTEAFF. The CDR3 region has the DNA TGTGCCAGCAGCTTAAACGCAGGGAACACTGAAGCTTTCTTT. J is TRBJ1-1 and V is TRBV7-3; the D is unclear. This CDR3 is built from 14 residues. Per germline, CDR1 SGHTA and CDR2 FQGTGA. V was trimmed by 1 base and J by 1 base, leaving 7 bases between them.

The chain is built from TRBV28 and TRBJ1-1; 7 bases line up with TRBD1. V lost 6 bases and J lost 8; bases outside the gene matches: 12. The CDR3 covers 14 residues. The germline V gene encodes CDR1 MDHEN and CDR2 SYDVKM. The CDR3 loop is CASRETGRSSEAFF. The DNA of the CDR3 is TGTGCCAGCAGAGAGACAGGGAGGTCGTCCGAAGCTTTCTTT.

The genes are TRBV4-2 and TRBJ2-7; no clear D. V lost 0 bases and J 0 bases, leaving 3 bases between the germline ends. The CDR3 contains 13 residues. Looked up from germline, CDR1 is LGHNA and CDR2 is YNFKEQ. The CDR3 DNA sequence: TGTGCCAGCAGCCAAGACCTCTCCTACGAGCAGTACTTC. Its translation is CASSQDLSYEQYF.

The chain uses TRBV24-1 and TRBJ2-3; possible D gene TRBD2, 6 bases. Per germline, CDR1 KGHDR and CDR2 SFDVKD. The CDR3 has 12 residues. Deletions cut 5 bases from V and 5 bases from J, with 7 bases between. The CDR3 DNA reads as TGTGCCACCAGTGTCGGGAGAGATACGCAGTATTTT. Its protein is CATSVGRDTQYF.

This chain uses TRBV1 with TRBJ2-5; the D call in the table, TRBD1, was not verified against the DNA. TRBV1 is annotated as a pseudogene. CDR3 length equals 18 residues. CDR3 sequence reads: CTSSQDYKGTGTKETQYF. The DNA for the CDR3 is TGCACCAGCAGCCAAGATTATAAGGGGACAGGGACTAAAGAGACCCAGTACTTC.

The CDR3 loop reads CASSLEAGNTEAFF. CDR3 in DNA: TGTGCCAGCAGTTTAGAGGCGGGGAACACTGAAGCTTTCTTT. The rearrangement uses TRBV28 and TRBJ1-1; the D is unclear. The CDR3 contains 14 residues. Trimming removed 2 bases at V and 1 base at J, with 8 bases between. Germline loops: CDR1 MDHEN, CDR2 SYDVKM.

This chain links TRBV18 with TRBJ1-5; possibly TRBD1 for D (6 bases). Germline loops: CDR1 KGHSH, CDR2 LQKENI. This CDR3 is built from 15 residues. V dropped 6 bases and J dropped 2 bases, with 14 bases sitting between them. DNA for the CDR3: TGTGCCAGCTCTACACAGGGTGATGGCAATCAGCCCCAGCATTTT. Its protein is CASSTQGDGNQPQHF.